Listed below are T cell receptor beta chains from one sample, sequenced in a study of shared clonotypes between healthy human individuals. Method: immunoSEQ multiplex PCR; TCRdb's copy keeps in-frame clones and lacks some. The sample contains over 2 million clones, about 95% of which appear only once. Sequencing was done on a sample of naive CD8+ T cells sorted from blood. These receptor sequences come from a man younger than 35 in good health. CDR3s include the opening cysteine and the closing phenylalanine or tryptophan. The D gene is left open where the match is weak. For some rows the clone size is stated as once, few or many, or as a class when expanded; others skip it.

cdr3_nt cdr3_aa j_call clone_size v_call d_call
TGTGCCAGCAGTTCAACAGGGGGCGAAGCCTACAATGAGCAGTTCTTC CASSSTGGEAYNEQFF TRBJ2-1 once TRBV28 TRBD1
TGTGCCAGCAGCAGCGGGTCGGGACCCAAGGCGGAGACCCAGTACTTC CASSSGSGPKAETQYF TRBJ2-5 NA TRBV7-9 NA
TGTGCCAGCAGCTTAAGGACAGGGCTTTCCTACGAGCAGTACTTC CASSLRTGLSYEQYF TRBJ2-7 NA TRBV7-6 TRBD1
TGTGCCTGGAGTGCAGGGTTAGAAGCTTTCTTT CAWSAGLEAFF TRBJ1-1 NA TRBV30 NA
TGTGCCAGTAATGATAACACCGGAGAGACCCAGTACTTC CASNDNTGETQYF TRBJ2-5 once TRBV27 NA
TGTGCCAGCAGGGACGGGGTAGGTGGCACTGAAGCTTTCTTT CASRDGVGGTEAFF TRBJ1-1 NA TRBV2 NA
TGTGCCAGCGGGCTTCAAGTAGCCGGGGAGCTGTTTTTT CASGLQVAGELFF TRBJ2-2 NA TRBV6-5 NA
TGTGCCAGCAGCGCCTGGGAGGGAGCCCCCGCAGATACGCAGTATTTT CASSAWEGAPADTQYF TRBJ2-3 once TRBV9 TRBD2
TGTGCCAGCAGCCAGATCTCGGGGGGCAATGAGCAGTTCTTC CASSQISGGNEQFF TRBJ2-1 NA TRBV28 TRBD2
TGTGCCCTAGCTGAGTCGAATAAGGAGACCCAGTACTTC CALAESNKETQYF TRBJ2-5 NA TRBV2 NA
TGTGCCAGCAGTTTTCGGCCGACCAGTGAGCAGTTCTTC CASSFRPTSEQFF TRBJ2-1 once TRBV28 NA
TGTGCCAGTAGTATTGGAGAGGGAATGGTCGCTGAAGCTTTCTTT CASSIGEGMVAEAFF TRBJ1-1 NA TRBV19 NA
TGTGCCAGCAGCTCCATGGGGTATGGCTACACCTTC CASSSMGYGYTF TRBJ1-2 once TRBV27 NA
TGTGCCAGCAGTTCCTTAGGGGGGGGCTCCTACGAGCAGTACTTC CASSSLGGGSYEQYF TRBJ2-7 NA TRBV28 NA
TGTGCCAGCAGCTTAGAAAGGGGTAATGAGCAGTTCTTC CASSLERGNEQFF TRBJ2-1 NA TRBV7-2 NA
TGTGCCAGCAGCCCCCGGGACAGGGGGACCTATGACTATGGCTACACCTTC CASSPRDRGTYDYGYTF TRBJ1-2 NA TRBV7-9 TRBD1
TGCGCCAGCAGCCAGACGACAGGATGGATAGGCTACACCTTC CASSQTTGWIGYTF TRBJ1-2 NA TRBV4-1 NA
TGCGCCAGCAGCCAAGGATTCAATGAGCAGTTCTTC CASSQGFNEQFF TRBJ2-1 NA TRBV4-1 NA
TGCAGTGCAAAGGATGTAGAGACCCAGTACTTC CSAKDVETQYF TRBJ2-5 NA TRBV20-1 NA
TGCGCCAGCAGGCTAGCGGGAGTTAGCAATGAGCAGTTCTTC CASRLAGVSNEQFF TRBJ2-1 NA TRBV10-1 TRBD2
TGCGCCAGCAGCTCCCGGGACTCAATCGTCCTTCTGGGTCCCGAGCAGTACTTC CASSSRDSIVLLGPEQYF TRBJ2-7 NA TRBV5-1 NA
TGTGCCAGCGGAATCCAGGGTGGCGAGCAGTACTTC CASGIQGGEQYF TRBJ2-7 once TRBV27 NA
TGTGCCAGTAGTGCAGGACCAGTTTACTATAATTCACCCCTCCACTTT CASSAGPVYYNSPLHF TRBJ1-6 NA TRBV19 NA
TGTGCCAGCAGCAAGTCGGACTCCTACGAGCAGTACTTC CASSKSDSYEQYF TRBJ2-7 NA TRBV2 NA
TGTGCCAGCAGTGAAGGGCTAGCGTTCTACGAGCAGTACTTC CASSEGLAFYEQYF TRBJ2-7 NA TRBV6-1 NA
TGTGCCAGCAGCTGGGGAACGGGTCCCTTGGTGACCCAGCATTTT CASSWGTGPLVTQHF TRBJ1-5 NA TRBV5-4 NA
TGTGCCACCAGCCCGACAGGGGGGGAGGAAAAACTGTTTTTT CATSPTGGEEKLFF TRBJ1-4 NA TRBV15 TRBD1
TGTGCCAGCAGTTGGGGCGTTGGCACAGATACGCAGTATTTT CASSWGVGTDTQYF TRBJ2-3 NA TRBV7-9 NA
TGCAGCGTTGAAAGGTCGAACTATGGCTACACCTTC CSVERSNYGYTF TRBJ1-2 once TRBV29-1 NA
TGTGCCAGCAGCTCTAGTCCGGCATCCAGCGCCCCATACACCGGGGAGCTGTTTTTT CASSSSPASSAPYTGELFF TRBJ2-2 once TRBV28 NA
TGTGCCAGTTCCCCGAGGGACCAATTAAATGAGCAGTTCTTC CASSPRDQLNEQFF TRBJ2-1 NA TRBV28 NA
TGTGCCAGCAGCCCGCCCCAGGGGCTGCCGGGACCTCCGGAGCAGTACTTC CASSPPQGLPGPPEQYF TRBJ2-7 NA TRBV11-2 NA
TGTGCCAGCTCCATTGGGGGGGAGAACACTGAAGCTTTCTTT CASSIGGENTEAFF TRBJ1-1 once TRBV6-5 NA
TGCGCCAGCAGCCATGGGGTCCCTGGAGCGGGGGGTACTGAAGCTTTCTTT CASSHGVPGAGGTEAFF TRBJ1-1 NA TRBV4-1 NA
TGTGCCAGCAGCCCCCGGTACGAGCAGTACTTC CASSPRYEQYF TRBJ2-7 once TRBV13 NA
TGTGCCAGCAGCTCACCACTAGCGGGAGGGCCCCCAGATACGCAGTATTTT CASSSPLAGGPPDTQYF TRBJ2-3 NA TRBV13 TRBD2
TGTGCCAGCAGCTTAGGTGTAGGGGGCTATGGCTACACCTTC CASSLGVGGYGYTF TRBJ1-2 NA TRBV7-8 NA